These 17 T cell receptor beta chains were sequenced from one sample in a study of Graves' ophthalmopathy and Graves' hyperthyroidism. Researchers took RNA transcripts and amplified TCR beta CDR3 regions from them. First-round RT-PCR used HTBI primers; second-round multiplex PCR followed. In TCRdb, the multiplex PCR reads were re-called with MiXCR into one record per CDR3 protein. The table shows around 590,000 distinct CDR3 sequences, with 39% occurring only once. Sequencing was carried out using peripheral blood or thyroid tissue (not recorded which). These receptors were collected from an adult man with Graves' hyperthyroidism.

The rearrangement joins TRBV20-1 to TRBJ2-1, with no clear D. This CDR3 contains 11 residues. Germline CDR1 DFQATT, CDR2 SNEGSKA (reference sequence). Deletions cut 5 bases from V and 8 bases from J, with 10 bases between. In DNA form, the CDR3 reads TGCAGTGCTCGTTCGAGTCATGAGCAGTTCTTC. It codes for CSARSSHEQFF.

The chain has TRBV4-1 and TRBJ1-4; perhaps TRBD1 as D (5 bases). CDR1 and CDR2 (germline): MGHRA, YSYEKL. CDR3 length: 17 residues. Deletions cut 0 bases from V and 7 bases from J, with 18 bases between. The CDR3 DNA reads as TGCGCCAGCAGCCAAGAATTTCTAGGGCAGGGAGGTGAAAAACTGTTTTTT. Translated, it gives CASSQEFLGQGGEKLFF.

This clonotype came up many times. The chain has TRBV7-9 and TRBJ1-1; D is ambiguous. The CDR3 consists of 16 residues. V lost 2 bases and J lost 0, with 13 bases in between. CDR1 is SEHNR and CDR2 is FQNEAQ in the germline V gene (reference sequence). The CDR3 loop is CASSLLGGVMNTEAFF. The CDR3 nucleotides are TGTGCCAGCAGCTTATTGGGTGGAGTCATGAACACTGAAGCTTTCTTT.

The chain combines TRBV12-3 or TRBV12-4 with TRBJ1-2; D is unresolved. The V and J ends lost 5 bases and 7 bases respectively, with 11 bases between them. CDR3 length: 12 residues. The CDR3 coding sequence is TGTGCCAGCAGTGTCACTATTTCTGGCTACACCTTC. Amino acid sequence: CASSVTISGYTF.

This clonotype was counted at least ten times. The chain couples TRBV4-1 to TRBJ1-4; D gene ambiguous. The CDR3 loop spans 16 amino acids. The V gene lost 3 bases and the J gene lost 4 bases, with 15 bases spanning the gap. Germline V lookup: CDR1 MGHRA, CDR2 YSYEKL. The CDR3 DNA reads TGCGCCAGCAGCCATGCCCCAGGAGAAGTTAATGAAAAACTGTTTTTT. As protein: CASSHAPGEVNEKLFF.

Remarks on this clonotype: The germline gene is not matched at one end of the junction; a read error may be the cause. The chain employs TRBV5-1 and TRBJ1-2; D call uncertain. The CDR3 is 14 amino acids. Germline V gene sequence: CDR1 SGHRS, CDR2 YFSETQ. The CDR3 sequence: CASSLASVGYGYAF. The CDR3 DNA is TGCGCCAGCAGCTTGGCATCCGTGGGCTATGGCTACGCCTTC.

This chain connects TRBV7-8 to TRBJ1-2; tentative D call: TRBD1 (6 bases). Germline CDR1 reads SGHVS; CDR2 reads FQNEAQ. V was pared by 5 bases and J by 8 bases, with 15 bases between. The CDR3 covers 13 residues. The CDR3 DNA reads as TGTGCCAGCAGCCTTATAGCGGGGGGCGGCTACACCTTC. Translation gives CASSLIAGGGYTF.

The chain carries TRBV7-9 and TRBJ2-5, with 7 bases fitting TRBD1. Germline assignment: CDR1 SEHNR and CDR2 FQNEAQ (reference sequence). With V trimmed by 5 bases and J by 4 bases, 4 bases remained unmatched. This CDR3 has 13 residues. The CDR3 coding sequence is TGTGCCAGCAGCACCACAGGGGTAGAGACCCAGTACTTC. It translates to CASSTTGVETQYF.

This chain links TRBV7-3 with TRBJ2-2, with D possibly called TRBD1 or TRBD2 (5 bases each). Trimming shortened V by 0 bases and J by 4 bases, and 15 bases separated the two germline ends. CDR1 SGHTA and CDR2 FQGTGA come from the germline V gene. This CDR3 spans 17 amino acids. The CDR3 DNA reads as TGTGCCAGCAGCTTAACCCCCCAGGGAGTTGGCACCGGGGAGCTGTTTTTT. This translates into CASSLTPQGVGTGELFF.

V gene TRBV24-1 combines with J gene TRBJ2-1, with 7 bases fitting TRBD2. V gave up 5 bases and J gave up 3 bases; unmatched junction bases: 12. CDR1 is KGHDR, CDR2 SFDVKD, per germline. This CDR3 region has 17 residues. The CDR3 reads CATSGLADTTNYNEQFF. DNA of the CDR3: TGTGCCACCAGTGGGCTAGCGGATACGACTAACTACAATGAGCAGTTCTTC.

This chain joins TRBV20-1 and TRBJ1-1, with D possibly TRBD1 on 6 matching bases. This CDR3 spans 14 amino acids. Germline CDR1 DFQATT, CDR2 SNEGSKA (reference sequence). V shed 5 bases and J shed 5 bases, with 18 bases lying between them. The CDR3 DNA is TGCAGTGCTCCCATGACAGGTGATGCAACTGAAGCTTTCTTT. The encoded protein is CSAPMTGDATEAFF.

The chain links TRBV7-2 to TRBJ1-4; D is unclear. The CDR3 is made up of 14 amino acids. V lost 6 bases to trimming and J lost 3 bases, with 11 bases between them. Germline CDR1 is SGHTA and CDR2 is FQGNSA. CDR3 loop: CASSTDWANEKLFF. CDR3 bases: TGTGCCAGCAGTACCGATTGGGCTAATGAAAAACTGTTTTTT. The whole variable domain, remainder taken from reference TRBV7-2 and TRBJ1-4, is GAGVSQSPSNKVTEKGKDVELRCDPISGHTALYWYRQSLGQGLEFLIYFQGNSAPDKSGLPSDRFSAERTGGSVSTLTIQRTQQEDSAVYLCASSTDWANEKLFFGSGTQLSVL.

At least ten counts were recorded for this clonotype. The V and J genes are TRBV19 and TRBJ1-4; D gene unclear. V lost 4 bases to trimming and J lost 4 bases, with 13 bases between them. The CDR3 sequence is 15 residues long. CDR1 LNHDA and CDR2 SQIVND come from the germline V gene (reference sequence). In DNA, the CDR3 is TGTGCCAGTAGTAACACAGACATCGGTAATGAAAAACTGTTTTTT. It is translated as CASSNTDIGNEKLFF.

This clonotype has ten or more counts. CDR3 region: CASSQEGGIYGYTF. CDR3 DNA sequence: TGCGCCAGCAGCCAAGAAGGGGGGATCTATGGCTACACCTTC. V gene TRBV4-1 combines with J gene TRBJ1-2, with D perhaps TRBD1 (6 bases). CDR3 length: 14 amino acids. V gave up 0 bases and J gave up 4 bases, with 9 bases separating them. Germline V gene data show CDR1 as MGHRA and CDR2 as YSYEKL.

The table lists this clonotype with many counts. V is TRBV19 and J is TRBJ2-7, with unresolved D. This CDR3 is built from 12 residues. The ends were cut back, 6 bases at V and 7 bases at J, with 13 bases in the middle. Per the germline V gene, CDR1 is LNHDA and CDR2 is SQIVND (reference sequence). The CDR3: CASRNSNREQYF. The CDR3, as DNA: TGTGCCAGTAGAAACAGTAATCGGGAGCAGTACTTC.

The table lists this clonotype with a few counts. This chain connects TRBV2 to TRBJ1-5; D not resolved. The V gene's germline CDR1 is SNHLY and CDR2 FYNNEI. The V gene lost 7 bases and the J gene lost 0 bases, with 10 bases spanning the gap. This CDR3 contains 14 residues. In nucleotides, the CDR3 is TGTGCCAGCACCCACTTATATAGCAATCAGCCCCAGCATTTT. Its translation is CASTHLYSNQPQHF.

This clonotype showed up just a few times. The final CDR3 position lacks the conserved phenylalanine or tryptophan, pointing to a likely read error. This sequence joins TRBV6-1 and TRBJ1-2; 10 bases line up with TRBD1. Germline CDR1 and CDR2: MNHNS and SASEGT. CDR3 size: 15 residues. The junction had 6 bases not matched to a gene; V was cut back by 4 bases and J by 4 bases. CDR3 bases: TGTGCCAGCAGTGCAACGGGACAGGGGAGCTATGGCTACACCCTC. Protein product: CASSATGQGSYGYTL.